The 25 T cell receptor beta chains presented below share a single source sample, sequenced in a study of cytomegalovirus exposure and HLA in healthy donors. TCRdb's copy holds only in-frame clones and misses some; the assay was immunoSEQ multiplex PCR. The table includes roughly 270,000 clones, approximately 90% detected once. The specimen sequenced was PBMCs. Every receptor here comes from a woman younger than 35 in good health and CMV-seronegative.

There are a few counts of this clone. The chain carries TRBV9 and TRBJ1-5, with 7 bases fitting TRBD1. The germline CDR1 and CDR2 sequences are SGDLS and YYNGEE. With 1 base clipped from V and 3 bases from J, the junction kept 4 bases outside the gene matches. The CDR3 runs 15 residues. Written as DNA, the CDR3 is TGTGCCAGCAGCGTAACAGGGACAGACAATCAGCCCCAGCATTTT. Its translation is CASSVTGTDNQPQHF.

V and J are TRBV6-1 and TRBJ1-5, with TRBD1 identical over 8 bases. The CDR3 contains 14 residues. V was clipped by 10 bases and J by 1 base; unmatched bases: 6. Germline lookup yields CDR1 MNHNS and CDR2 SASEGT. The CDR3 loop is CAIDRDRSNQPQHF. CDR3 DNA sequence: TGTGCCATCGACCGGGACAGGAGCAATCAGCCCCAGCATTTT.

CDR3 loop: CASGLGREIQETQYF. In DNA, the CDR3 is TGTGCTAGTGGTTTGGGTCGGGAAATACAAGAGACCCAGTACTTC. This chain links TRBV12-5 with TRBJ2-5, with D possibly TRBD2 on 5 matching bases. Trimming removed 1 base at V and 2 bases at J, with 11 bases between. The CDR3 sequence is 15 residues long. Germline values: CDR1 LGHNT, CDR2 FRNRAP.

The CDR3 loop is CASSLGTVSHTDTQYF. DNA for the CDR3: TGTGCCAGCTCACTTGGGACAGTATCCCACACAGATACGCAGTATTTT. The chain uses TRBV18 and TRBJ2-3, with 7 bases matching TRBD1. Germline V gene sequence: CDR1 KGHSH, CDR2 LQKENI. This CDR3 contains 16 residues. V dropped 4 bases and J dropped 2; count of bases not matched to a gene: 9.

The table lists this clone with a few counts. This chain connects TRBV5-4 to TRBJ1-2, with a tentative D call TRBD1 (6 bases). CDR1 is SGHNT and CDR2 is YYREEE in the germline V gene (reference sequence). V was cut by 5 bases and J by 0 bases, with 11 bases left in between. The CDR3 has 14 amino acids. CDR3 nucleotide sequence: TGTGCCAGCAGGGAACAGGGAGCTAACTATGGCTACACCTTC. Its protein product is CASREQGANYGYTF.

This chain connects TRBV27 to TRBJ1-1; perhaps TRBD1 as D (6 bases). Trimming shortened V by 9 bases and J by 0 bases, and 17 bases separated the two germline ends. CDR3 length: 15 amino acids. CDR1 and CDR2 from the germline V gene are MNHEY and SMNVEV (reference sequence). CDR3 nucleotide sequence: TGTGCCAGTTTCACAGGGCCGATAATGAACACTGAAGCTTTCTTT. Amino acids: CASFTGPIMNTEAFF.

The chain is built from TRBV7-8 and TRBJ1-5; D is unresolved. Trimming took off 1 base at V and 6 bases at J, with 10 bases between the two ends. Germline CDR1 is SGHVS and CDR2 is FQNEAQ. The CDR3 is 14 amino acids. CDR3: CASSLERGGQPQHF. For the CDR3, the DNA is TGTGCCAGCAGCTTAGAACGCGGCGGTCAGCCCCAGCATTTT.

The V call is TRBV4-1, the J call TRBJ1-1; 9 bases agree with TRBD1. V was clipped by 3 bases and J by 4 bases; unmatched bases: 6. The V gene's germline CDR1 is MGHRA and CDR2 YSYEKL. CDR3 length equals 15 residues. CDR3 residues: CASSQGQGRFTEAFF. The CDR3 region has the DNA TGCGCCAGCAGCCAGGGACAGGGACGGTTCACTGAAGCTTTCTTT.

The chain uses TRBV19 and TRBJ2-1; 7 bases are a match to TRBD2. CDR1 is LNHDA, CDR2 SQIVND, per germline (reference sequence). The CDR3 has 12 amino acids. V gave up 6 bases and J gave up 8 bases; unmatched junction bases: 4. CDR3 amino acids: CASRLGLDEQFF. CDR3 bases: TGTGCCAGTAGACTCGGACTAGATGAGCAGTTCTTC. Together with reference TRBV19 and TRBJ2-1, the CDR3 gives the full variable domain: DGGITQSPKYLFRKEGQNVTLSCEQNLNHDAMYWYRQDPGQGLRLIYYSQIVNDFQKGDIAEGYSVSREKKESFPLTVTSAQKNPTAFYLCASRLGLDEQFFGPGTRLTVL.

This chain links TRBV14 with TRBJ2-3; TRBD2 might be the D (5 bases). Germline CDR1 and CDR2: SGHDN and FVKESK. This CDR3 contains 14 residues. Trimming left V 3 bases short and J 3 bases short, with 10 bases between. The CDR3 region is CASSHELGTDTQYF. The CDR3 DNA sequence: TGTGCCAGCAGCCATGAACTAGGGACAGATACGCAGTATTTT.

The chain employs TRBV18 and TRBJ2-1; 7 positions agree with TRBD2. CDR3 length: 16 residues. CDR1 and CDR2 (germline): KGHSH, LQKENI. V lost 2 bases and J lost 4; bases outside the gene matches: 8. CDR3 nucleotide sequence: TGTGCCAGCTCACCATTTGCGGGAGAGGGGTACAATGAGCAGTTCTTC. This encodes CASSPFAGEGYNEQFF. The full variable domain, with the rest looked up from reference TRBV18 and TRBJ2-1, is NAGVMQNPRHLVRRRGQEARLRCSPMKGHSHVYWYRQLPEEGLKFMVYLQKENIIDESGMPKERFSAEFPKEGPSILRIQQVVRGDSAAYFCASSPFAGEGYNEQFFGPGTRLTVL.

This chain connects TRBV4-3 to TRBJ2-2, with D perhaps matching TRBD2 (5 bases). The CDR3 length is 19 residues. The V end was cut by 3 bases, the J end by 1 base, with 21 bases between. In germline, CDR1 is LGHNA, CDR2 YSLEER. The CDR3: CASSHAQFRSSKNTGELFF. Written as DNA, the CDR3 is TGCGCCAGCAGCCACGCGCAATTCCGTTCTAGCAAGAACACCGGGGAGCTGTTTTTT.

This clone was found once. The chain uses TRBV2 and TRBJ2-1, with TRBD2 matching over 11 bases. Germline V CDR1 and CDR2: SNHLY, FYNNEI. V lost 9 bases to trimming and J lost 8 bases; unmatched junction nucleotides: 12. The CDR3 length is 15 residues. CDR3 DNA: TGTGCCAGTCATATACTAGCGGGAGTGGGTTATGAGCAGTTCTTC. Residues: CASHILAGVGYEQFF.

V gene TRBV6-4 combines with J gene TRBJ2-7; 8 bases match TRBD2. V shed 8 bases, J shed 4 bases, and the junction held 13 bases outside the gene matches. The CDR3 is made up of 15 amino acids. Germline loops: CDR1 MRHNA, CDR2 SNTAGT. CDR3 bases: TGTGCCAGCCATCCACTAGCGGTAAAACCATACGAGCAGTACTTC. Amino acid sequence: CASHPLAVKPYEQYF.

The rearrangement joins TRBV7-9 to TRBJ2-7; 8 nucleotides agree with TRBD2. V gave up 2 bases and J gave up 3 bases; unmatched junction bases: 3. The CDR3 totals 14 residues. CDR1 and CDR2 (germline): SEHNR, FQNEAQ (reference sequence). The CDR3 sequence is CASSLSGRFYEQYF. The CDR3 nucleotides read TGTGCCAGCAGCTTAAGCGGGAGATTCTACGAGCAGTACTTC.

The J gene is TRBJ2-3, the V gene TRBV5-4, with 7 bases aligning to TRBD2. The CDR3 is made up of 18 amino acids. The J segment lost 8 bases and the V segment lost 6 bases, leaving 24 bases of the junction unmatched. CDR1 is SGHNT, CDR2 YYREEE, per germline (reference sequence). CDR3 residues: CASNFRGPLSGTPGTQYF. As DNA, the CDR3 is TGTGCCAGCAACTTCCGGGGACCCTTGAGCGGGACCCCGGGTACGCAGTATTTT.

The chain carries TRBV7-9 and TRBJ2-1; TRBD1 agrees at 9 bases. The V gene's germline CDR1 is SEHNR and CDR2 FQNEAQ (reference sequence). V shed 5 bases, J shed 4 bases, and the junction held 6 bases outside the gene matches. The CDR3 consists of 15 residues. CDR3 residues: CASSPDRGGYNEQFF. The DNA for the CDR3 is TGTGCCAGCAGCCCGGACAGGGGTGGGTACAATGAGCAGTTCTTC. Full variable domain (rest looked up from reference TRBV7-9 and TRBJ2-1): DTGVSQNPRHKITKRGQNVTFRCDPISEHNRLYWYRQTLGQGPEFLTYFQNEAQLEKSRLLSDRFSAERPKGSFSTLEIQRTEQGDSAMYLCASSPDRGGYNEQFFGPGTRLTVL.

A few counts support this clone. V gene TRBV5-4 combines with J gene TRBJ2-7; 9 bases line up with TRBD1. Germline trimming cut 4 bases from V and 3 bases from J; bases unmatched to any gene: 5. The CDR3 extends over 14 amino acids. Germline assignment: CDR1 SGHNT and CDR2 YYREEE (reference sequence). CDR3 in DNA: TGTGCCAGCAGCCCCGGGACAGGGCGCTACGAGCAGTACTTC. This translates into CASSPGTGRYEQYF.

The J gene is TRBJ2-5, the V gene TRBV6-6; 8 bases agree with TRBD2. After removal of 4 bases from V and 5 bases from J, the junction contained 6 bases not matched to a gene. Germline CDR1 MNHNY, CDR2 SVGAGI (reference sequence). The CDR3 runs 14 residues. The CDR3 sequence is CASSSPGGGETQYF. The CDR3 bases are TGTGCCAGCAGTTCTCCGGGAGGGGGGGAGACCCAGTACTTC.

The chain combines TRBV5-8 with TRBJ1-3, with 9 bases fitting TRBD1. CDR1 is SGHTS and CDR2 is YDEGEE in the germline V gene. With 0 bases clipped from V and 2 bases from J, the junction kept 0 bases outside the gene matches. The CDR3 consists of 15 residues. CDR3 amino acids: CASSLGDRAGNTIYF. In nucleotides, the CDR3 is TGTGCCAGCAGCTTGGGGGACAGGGCTGGAAACACCATATATTTT.

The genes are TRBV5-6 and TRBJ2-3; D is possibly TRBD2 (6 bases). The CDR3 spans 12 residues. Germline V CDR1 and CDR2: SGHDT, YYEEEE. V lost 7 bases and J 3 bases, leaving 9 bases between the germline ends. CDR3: CASGGSTDTQYF. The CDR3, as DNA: TGTGCCAGCGGGGGGAGTACAGATACGCAGTATTTT.

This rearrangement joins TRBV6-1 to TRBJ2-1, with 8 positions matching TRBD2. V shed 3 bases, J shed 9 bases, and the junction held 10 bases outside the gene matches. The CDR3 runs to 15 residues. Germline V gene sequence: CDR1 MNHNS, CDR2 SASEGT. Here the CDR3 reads CASSEGAGDFTEQFF. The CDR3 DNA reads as TGTGCCAGCAGTGAGGGAGCGGGAGACTTCACTGAGCAGTTCTTC.

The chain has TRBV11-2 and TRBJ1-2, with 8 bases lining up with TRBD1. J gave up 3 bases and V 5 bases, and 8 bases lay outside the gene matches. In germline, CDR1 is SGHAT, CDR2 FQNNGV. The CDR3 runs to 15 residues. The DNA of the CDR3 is TGTGCCAGCAGCAAACCAGGGGGCCGGGACTATGGCTACACCTTC. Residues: CASSKPGGRDYGYTF.

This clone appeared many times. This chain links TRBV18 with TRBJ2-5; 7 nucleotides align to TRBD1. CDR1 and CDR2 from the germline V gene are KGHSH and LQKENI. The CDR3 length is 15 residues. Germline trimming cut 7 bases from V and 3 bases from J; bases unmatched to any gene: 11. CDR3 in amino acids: CASLPDRPKEETQYF. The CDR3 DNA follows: TGTGCCAGCTTGCCGGACAGGCCCAAAGAAGAGACCCAGTACTTC.

The CDR3 loop reads CASSPRQGEQYF. The CDR3 DNA is TGTGCCAGCAGCCCAAGACAGGGGGAGCAGTACTTC. This chain joins TRBV11-3 and TRBJ2-7, with TRBD1 matching over 8 bases. The CDR3 consists of 12 residues. The junction had 4 bases not matched to a gene; V was cut back by 5 bases and J by 7 bases. In germline, CDR1 is SGHNT, CDR2 YENEEA. The full variable domain, in which reference TRBV11-3 and TRBJ2-7 provide the parts outside the CDR3, is EAGVVQSPRYKIIEKKQPVAFWCNPISGHNTLYWYLQNLGQGPELLIRYENEEAVDDSQLPKDRFSAERLKGVDSTLKIQPAELGDSAVYLCASSPRQGEQYFGPGTRLTVT.